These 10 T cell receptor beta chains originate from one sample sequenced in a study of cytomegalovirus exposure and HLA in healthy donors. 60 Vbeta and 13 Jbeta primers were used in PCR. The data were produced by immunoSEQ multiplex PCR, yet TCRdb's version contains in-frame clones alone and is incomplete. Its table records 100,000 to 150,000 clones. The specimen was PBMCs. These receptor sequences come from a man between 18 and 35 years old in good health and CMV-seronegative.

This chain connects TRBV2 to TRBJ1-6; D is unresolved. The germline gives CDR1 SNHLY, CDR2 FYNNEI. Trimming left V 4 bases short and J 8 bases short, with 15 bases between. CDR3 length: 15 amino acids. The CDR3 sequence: CASSGDPLGDSPLHF. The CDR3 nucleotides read TGTGCCAGCAGTGGAGACCCTCTCGGGGATTCACCCCTCCACTTT.

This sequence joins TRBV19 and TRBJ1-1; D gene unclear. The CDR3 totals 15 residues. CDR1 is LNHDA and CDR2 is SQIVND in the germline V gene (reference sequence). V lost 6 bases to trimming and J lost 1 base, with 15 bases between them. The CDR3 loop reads CASRAGPTPNTEAFF. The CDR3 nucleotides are TGTGCCAGTAGGGCGGGCCCGACCCCGAACACTGAAGCTTTCTTT.

The CDR3 loop reads CASSLLGQVFGYTF. CDR3 nucleotides: TGTGCCAGCAGCTTACTGGGGCAGGTCTTTGGCTACACCTTC. The chain combines TRBV7-2 with TRBJ1-2; D is perhaps TRBD1 (5 bases). CDR3 size: 14 residues. Germline values: CDR1 SGHTA, CDR2 FQGNSA. Trimming cost V 2 bases and J 7 bases, with 14 bases left between them.

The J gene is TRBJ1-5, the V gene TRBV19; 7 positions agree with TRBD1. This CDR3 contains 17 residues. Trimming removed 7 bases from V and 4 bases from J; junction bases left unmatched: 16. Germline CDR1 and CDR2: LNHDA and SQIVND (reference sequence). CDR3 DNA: TGTGCCAGTACTGCCGGTAGACGAGGACAGGTAAATCAGCCCCAGCATTTT. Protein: CASTAGRRGQVNQPQHF. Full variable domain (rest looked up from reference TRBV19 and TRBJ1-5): DGGITQSPKYLFRKEGQNVTLSCEQNLNHDAMYWYRQDPGQGLRLIYYSQIVNDFQKGDIAEGYSVSREKKESFPLTVTSAQKNPTAFYLCASTAGRRGQVNQPQHFGDGTRLSIL.

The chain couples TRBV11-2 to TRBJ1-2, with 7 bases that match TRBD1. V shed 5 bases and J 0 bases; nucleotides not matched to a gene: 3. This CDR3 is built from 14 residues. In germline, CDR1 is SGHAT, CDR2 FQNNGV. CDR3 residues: CASSIGTANYGYTF. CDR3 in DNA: TGTGCCAGCAGCATTGGGACAGCTAACTATGGCTACACCTTC.

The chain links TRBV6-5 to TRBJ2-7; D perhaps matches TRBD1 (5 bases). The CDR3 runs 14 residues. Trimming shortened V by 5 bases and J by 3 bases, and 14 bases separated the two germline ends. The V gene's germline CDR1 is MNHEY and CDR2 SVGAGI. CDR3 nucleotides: TGTGCCAGCAGTCCTCAGGGTTGGGACTACGAGCAGTACTTC. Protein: CASSPQGWDYEQYF.

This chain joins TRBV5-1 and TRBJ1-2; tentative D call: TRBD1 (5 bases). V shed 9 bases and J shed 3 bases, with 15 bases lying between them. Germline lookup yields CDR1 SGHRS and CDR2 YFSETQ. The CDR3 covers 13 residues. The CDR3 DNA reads TGCGCCACCCGAGAGGACACCTACTATGGCTACACCTTC. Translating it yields CATREDTYYGYTF. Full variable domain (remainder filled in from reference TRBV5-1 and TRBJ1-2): KAGVTQTPRYLIKTRGQQVTLSCSPISGHRSVSWYQQTPGQGLQFLFEYFSETQRNKGNFPGRFSGRQFSNSRSEMNVSTLELGDSALYLCATREDTYYGYTFGSGTRLTVV.

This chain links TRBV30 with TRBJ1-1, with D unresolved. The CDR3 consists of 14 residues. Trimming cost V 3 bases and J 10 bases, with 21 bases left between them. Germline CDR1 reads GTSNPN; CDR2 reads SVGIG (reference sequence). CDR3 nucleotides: TGTGCCTGGAGGGACGGGATAGACTCGGGTGTAGCTTTCTTT. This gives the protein CAWRDGIDSGVAFF.

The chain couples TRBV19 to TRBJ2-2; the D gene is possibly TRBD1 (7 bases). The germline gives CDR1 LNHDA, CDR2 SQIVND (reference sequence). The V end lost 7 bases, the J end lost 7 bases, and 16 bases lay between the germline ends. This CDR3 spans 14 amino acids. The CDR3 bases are TGTGCCAGTAAGGAGGGGGCTTCTCACGGGGAGCTGTTTTTT. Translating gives CASKEGASHGELFF.

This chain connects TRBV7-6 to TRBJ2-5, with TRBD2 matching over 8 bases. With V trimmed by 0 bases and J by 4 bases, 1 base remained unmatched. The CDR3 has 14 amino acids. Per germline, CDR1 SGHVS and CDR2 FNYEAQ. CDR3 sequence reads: CASSLASGVETQYF. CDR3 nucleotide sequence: TGTGCCAGCAGCTTAGCTAGCGGGGTAGAGACCCAGTACTTC.